Below are 5 T cell receptor beta chains sequenced from a single sample in a study of siplizumab effects on memory and regulatory T cells. Their recognized antigens are unknown. Using immunoSEQ multiplex PCR, the repertoire was profiled, and TCRdb retains in-frame clones only, with some absent. This table holds about 9,900 clones, about 40% found once. Cells that made up the mixed lymphocyte reaction were cocultured at 37°C for approximately 6 days. The specimen sequenced was CFSE-low (dividing) CD4+ T cells sorted from an allogeneic mixed lymphocyte reaction. The receptors derive from a human donor in good health; the cells came from an allogeneic mixed lymphocyte reaction.

The V call is TRBV27, the J call TRBJ2-7; D not resolved. V was trimmed by 5 bases and J by 3 bases, leaving 14 bases between them. Per the germline V gene, CDR1 is MNHEY and CDR2 is SMNVEV (reference sequence). The CDR3 spans 14 residues. CDR3 coding DNA: TGTGCCAGCAGTACCCAGTCCGCCGACTACGAGCAGTACTTC. This sequence encodes CASSTQSADYEQYF.

CDR3 residues: CASSLDRVGTDTQYF. CDR3 DNA sequence: TGTGCCAGCAGCTTAGATCGGGTGGGGACAGATACGCAGTATTTT. This chain uses TRBV7-2 with TRBJ2-3; D unresolved. Germline lookup yields CDR1 SGHTA and CDR2 FQGNSA. The CDR3 runs 15 residues. The ends were cut back, 1 base at V and 3 bases at J, with 11 bases in the middle. Together with reference TRBV7-2 and TRBJ2-3, the CDR3 gives the full variable domain: GAGVSQSPSNKVTEKGKDVELRCDPISGHTALYWYRQSLGQGLEFLIYFQGNSAPDKSGLPSDRFSAERTGGSVSTLTIQRTQQEDSAVYLCASSLDRVGTDTQYFGPGTRLTVL.

This clone counts as large. The J gene is TRBJ2-2, the V gene TRBV28; TRBD2 aligns across 14 bases. Germline CDR1 reads MDHEN; CDR2 reads SYDVKM. The CDR3 length is 19 residues. With V trimmed by 9 bases and J by 1 base, 13 bases remained unmatched. The chain's CDR3 is CARSSGTSGSRGNTGELFF. The CDR3 nucleotides read TGTGCCAGATCCTCCGGGACTAGCGGGAGTAGGGGGAACACCGGGGAGCTGTTTTTT.

This clone was observed a few times. The genes are TRBV27 and TRBJ1-5; unclear D gene. Germline V lookup: CDR1 MNHEY, CDR2 SMNVEV (reference sequence). V was trimmed by 6 bases and J by 4 bases, leaving 16 bases between them. CDR3 length: 15 amino acids. The CDR3 nucleotides are TGTGCCAGCAGAGACTTCGGCGTAGCAAATCAGCCCCAGCATTTT. It yields the protein CASRDFGVANQPQHF.

The chain couples TRBV18 to TRBJ2-3; TRBD1 or TRBD2 may be the D gene (5 bases each). Germline CDR1 reads KGHSH; CDR2 reads LQKENI. V was trimmed by 3 bases and J by 4 bases, leaving 8 bases between them. The CDR3 runs 13 residues. The CDR3 coding sequence is TGTGCCAGCTCACCCGGGGCTTCAGATACGCAGTATTTT. This encodes CASSPGASDTQYF.